These T cell receptor beta chains were read from a single sample in a study of shared clonotypes between healthy human individuals. Produced via immunoSEQ multiplex PCR; TCRdb's table is partial and in-frame only. This repertoire shows 2 million to 2.5 million clones, about 90% found once; its top ten account for 0.37%. Sequenced input: naive CD4+ T cells from PBMCs. The source of these receptors is a man aged 18 to 30 in good health. Some clones in this sample may be carry-over from other donors' samples. Both conserved end residues are part of each CDR3. Fields, in order: CDR3 protein, CDR3 DNA, CDR3 length, D gene, clone size, V gene, J gene. D genes are given only for firm matches. Some rows mark clone size as missing; the rest say once, few, many or name a class of expanded clone.

cdr3_aa: CASSQVGPADTQYF
cdr3_nt: TGCGCCAGCAGCCAAGTCGGGCCCGCGGATACGCAGTATTTT
cdr3_length: 14
d_call: -
clone_size: -
v_call: TRBV4-1
j_call: TRBJ2-3

cdr3_aa: CATSRSALRRTQYF
cdr3_nt: TGTGCCACCAGCAGATCTGCTCTTAGGCGTACGCAGTATTTT
cdr3_length: 14
d_call: -
clone_size: once
v_call: TRBV15
j_call: TRBJ2-3

cdr3_aa: CASSAGTGRETQYF
cdr3_nt: TGTGCCAGCAGCGCTGGGACAGGGCGAGAGACCCAGTACTTC
cdr3_length: 14
d_call: TRBD1
clone_size: -
v_call: TRBV9
j_call: TRBJ2-5

cdr3_aa: CASSLFVGGTTGELFF
cdr3_nt: TGTGCCAGCAGTTTATTTGTGGGAGGGACGACCGGGGAGCTGTTTTTT
cdr3_length: 16
d_call: TRBD2
clone_size: -
v_call: TRBV28
j_call: TRBJ2-2

cdr3_aa: CASSYLDGNYEQYF
cdr3_nt: TGTGCCAGCAGTTACTTGGACGGGAACTACGAGCAGTACTTC
cdr3_length: 14
d_call: -
clone_size: -
v_call: TRBV6-6
j_call: TRBJ2-7

cdr3_aa: CASSITGDETQYF
cdr3_nt: TGCGCCAGCAGCATAACAGGGGACGAGACCCAGTACTTC
cdr3_length: 13
d_call: TRBD1
clone_size: -
v_call: TRBV5-1
j_call: TRBJ2-5

cdr3_aa: CASSLDQGDEQYF
cdr3_nt: TGCGCCAGCAGCTTGGACCAAGGGGACGAGCAGTACTTC
cdr3_length: 13
d_call: -
clone_size: -
v_call: TRBV5-1
j_call: TRBJ2-7

cdr3_aa: CASSDPRQGGNTIYF
cdr3_nt: TGTGCCAGCAGTGATCCCAGACAAGGTGGAAACACCATATATTTT
cdr3_length: 15
d_call: -
clone_size: -
v_call: TRBV25-1
j_call: TRBJ1-3

cdr3_aa: CASSSTGTGIAFF
cdr3_nt: TGTGCCAGCAGCTCAACCGGGACAGGGATTGCTTTCTTT
cdr3_length: 13
d_call: TRBD1
clone_size: -
v_call: TRBV11-3
j_call: TRBJ1-1

cdr3_aa: CASSQTDTRNQPQHF
cdr3_nt: TGTGCCAGCAGCCAAACTGACACCCGCAATCAGCCCCAGCATTTT
cdr3_length: 15
d_call: -
clone_size: once
v_call: TRBV4-2
j_call: TRBJ1-5

cdr3_aa: CASSQVGRDKNQPQHF
cdr3_nt: TGCGCCAGCAGCCAAGTTGGTCGAGACAAAAATCAGCCCCAGCATTTT
cdr3_length: 16
d_call: -
clone_size: -
v_call: TRBV4-1
j_call: TRBJ1-5

cdr3_aa: CASSQAGTAEVAEAFF
cdr3_nt: TGTGCCAGCAGCCAAGCGGGAACAGCGGAGGTGGCTGAAGCTTTCTTT
cdr3_length: 16
d_call: -
clone_size: -
v_call: TRBV4-2
j_call: TRBJ1-1

cdr3_aa: CASSPLKGAGGNTIYF
cdr3_nt: TGTGCCAGCAGCCCCTTGAAGGGGGCGGGAGGAAACACCATATATTTT
cdr3_length: 16
d_call: TRBD1
clone_size: once
v_call: TRBV7-9
j_call: TRBJ1-3

cdr3_aa: CSVEQVDSQETQYF
cdr3_nt: TGCAGCGTTGAACAGGTGGACAGCCAAGAGACCCAGTACTTC
cdr3_length: 14
d_call: -
clone_size: -
v_call: TRBV29-1
j_call: TRBJ2-5

cdr3_aa: CASSNSGSRTDTQYF
cdr3_nt: TGTGCCAGCAGCAATAGCGGGAGTAGGACAGATACGCAGTATTTT
cdr3_length: 15
d_call: TRBD2
clone_size: -
v_call: TRBV7-2
j_call: TRBJ2-3

cdr3_aa: CAISESTSRDEQFF
cdr3_nt: TGTGCCATCAGTGAGTCGACCTCCCGGGATGAGCAGTTCTTC
cdr3_length: 14
d_call: -
clone_size: -
v_call: TRBV10-3
j_call: TRBJ2-1

cdr3_aa: CASAPGNYGYTF
cdr3_nt: TGTGCCAGCGCCCCAGGGAACTATGGCTACACCTTC
cdr3_length: 12
d_call: -
clone_size: -
v_call: TRBV6-5
j_call: TRBJ1-2

cdr3_aa: CASRFATSGRLYEQYF
cdr3_nt: TGCGCCAGCAGGTTTGCGACTAGCGGGCGTCTTTACGAGCAGTACTTC
cdr3_length: 16
d_call: TRBD2
clone_size: -
v_call: TRBV5-1
j_call: TRBJ2-7

cdr3_aa: CASESAGDTQYF
cdr3_nt: TGTGCCAGCGAGAGCGCAGGGGATACGCAGTATTTT
cdr3_length: 12
d_call: -
clone_size: -
v_call: TRBV6-5
j_call: TRBJ2-3

cdr3_aa: CSARGNQPQHF
cdr3_nt: TGCAGTGCCAGGGGAAATCAGCCCCAGCATTTT
cdr3_length: 11
d_call: -
clone_size: once
v_call: TRBV20-1
j_call: TRBJ1-5

cdr3_aa: CASSREQGRETQYF
cdr3_nt: TGTGCCAGCAGCCGGGAACAGGGGCGGGAGACCCAGTACTTC
cdr3_length: 14
d_call: TRBD1
clone_size: -
v_call: TRBV5-6
j_call: TRBJ2-5

cdr3_aa: CASSLSDTQYF
cdr3_nt: TGTGCCAGCAGCTTGTCAGATACGCAGTATTTT
cdr3_length: 11
d_call: -
clone_size: -
v_call: TRBV5-4
j_call: TRBJ2-3

cdr3_aa: CASRDRAPSTDTQYF
cdr3_nt: TGTGCCAGCAGAGACAGGGCCCCTAGCACAGATACGCAGTATTTT
cdr3_length: 15
d_call: TRBD1
clone_size: -
v_call: TRBV6-5
j_call: TRBJ2-3

cdr3_aa: CASGRGVYLNNEQFF
cdr3_nt: TGTGCCAGCGGCCGCGGGGTCTACCTTAACAATGAGCAGTTCTTC
cdr3_length: 15
d_call: -
clone_size: -
v_call: TRBV28
j_call: TRBJ2-1

cdr3_aa: CASSSPPRRTDTQYF
cdr3_nt: TGTGCCAGCAGCTCACCACCCCGAAGGACAGATACGCAGTATTTT
cdr3_length: 15
d_call: -
clone_size: -
v_call: TRBV7-8
j_call: TRBJ2-3

cdr3_aa: CASLTGSGNTIYF
cdr3_nt: TGTGCCAGCCTGACAGGGTCTGGAAACACCATATATTTT
cdr3_length: 13
d_call: TRBD1
clone_size: -
v_call: TRBV6-6
j_call: TRBJ1-3

cdr3_aa: CAISTGGSSFF
cdr3_nt: TGTGCCATTAGTACAGGGGGGAGTTCTTTCTTT
cdr3_length: 11
d_call: TRBD1
clone_size: few
v_call: TRBV10-3
j_call: TRBJ1-1

cdr3_aa: CASSFSSSYGYTF
cdr3_nt: TGTGCCAGCAGTTTCAGCAGTTCTTATGGCTACACCTTC
cdr3_length: 13
d_call: -
clone_size: once
v_call: TRBV27
j_call: TRBJ1-2

cdr3_aa: CASSSAGTSGSLQFF
cdr3_nt: TGTGCCAGCAGCTCCGCCGGGACTAGCGGGAGCCTCCAGTTCTTC
cdr3_length: 15
d_call: TRBD2
clone_size: -
v_call: TRBV7-9
j_call: TRBJ2-1

cdr3_aa: CASSSGTWGTGELFF
cdr3_nt: TGCGCCAGCAGTTCCGGGACATGGGGGACCGGGGAGCTGTTTTTT
cdr3_length: 15
d_call: -
clone_size: -
v_call: TRBV5-1
j_call: TRBJ2-2

cdr3_aa: CAISLGDTQYF
cdr3_nt: TGTGCCATCAGCCTGGGAGATACGCAGTATTTT
cdr3_length: 11
d_call: -
clone_size: once
v_call: TRBV10-3
j_call: TRBJ2-3

cdr3_aa: CASSESNYIEQFF
cdr3_nt: TGTGCCAGCAGTGAGTCCAATTACATAGAGCAGTTCTTC
cdr3_length: 13
d_call: -
clone_size: once
v_call: TRBV6-1
j_call: TRBJ2-1

cdr3_aa: CASSSRQGETQYF
cdr3_nt: TGTGCCAGCAGTTCACGACAGGGGGAGACCCAGTACTTC
cdr3_length: 13
d_call: TRBD1
clone_size: -
v_call: TRBV27
j_call: TRBJ2-5

cdr3_aa: CASSQLETVRLKQFF
cdr3_nt: TGTGCCAGCAGCCAACTAGAGACCGTCCGCCTCAAGCAGTTCTTC
cdr3_length: 15
d_call: -
clone_size: -
v_call: TRBV5-5
j_call: TRBJ2-1

cdr3_aa: CATRDTTNYGYTF
cdr3_nt: TGTGCCACCAGGGACACGACTAACTATGGCTACACCTTC
cdr3_length: 13
d_call: -
clone_size: -
v_call: TRBV15
j_call: TRBJ1-2

cdr3_aa: CASSLTDTFQYF
cdr3_nt: TGTGCCAGCAGTTTAACTGATACGTTCCAGTACTTC
cdr3_length: 12
d_call: -
clone_size: -
v_call: TRBV28
j_call: TRBJ2-5

cdr3_aa: CASSQQDRDLSYEQYF
cdr3_nt: TGCGCCAGCAGCCAGCAAGACCGGGACTTAAGCTACGAGCAGTACTTC
cdr3_length: 16
d_call: -
clone_size: -
v_call: TRBV4-1
j_call: TRBJ2-7